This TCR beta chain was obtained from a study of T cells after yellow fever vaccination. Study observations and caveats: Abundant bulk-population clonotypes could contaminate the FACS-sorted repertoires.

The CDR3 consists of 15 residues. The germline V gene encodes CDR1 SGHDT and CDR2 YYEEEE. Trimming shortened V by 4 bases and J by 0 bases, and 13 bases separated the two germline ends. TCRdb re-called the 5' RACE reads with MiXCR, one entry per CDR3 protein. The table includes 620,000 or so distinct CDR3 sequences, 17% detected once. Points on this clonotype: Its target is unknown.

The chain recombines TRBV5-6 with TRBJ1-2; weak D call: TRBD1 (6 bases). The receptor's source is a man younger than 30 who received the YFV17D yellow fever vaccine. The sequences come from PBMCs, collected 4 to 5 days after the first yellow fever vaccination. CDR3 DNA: TGTGCCAGCAGCCCGGGACATATCGCTAACTATGGCTACACCTTC. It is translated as CASSPGHIANYGYTF.